This TCR beta chain was captured in a study of T cell responses to AZD1222 COVID-19 vaccine. The CDR3 is made up of 12 amino acids. Study outcomes and limitations: Along spike, vaccine-associated CD4 TCRs were found throughout, with dominance at 160-218 and 743-854.

Notes on this clone: Antigen specificity is unknown. The junction differs from germline at one of its ends, possibly a read error.

Data came from immunoSEQ multiplex PCR; TCRdb stores just in-frame clones and leaves some out. The data contain 120,000 or so clones, 85% to 90% of them singletons. The source material was peripheral blood, sampled on day 0 of AZD1222 vaccination. The TCR was taken from an adult in good health. The V call is TRBV12-3 or TRBV12-4, the J call TRBJ2-7; 8 bases align to TRBD2. The CDR3 DNA sequence: TGTGCCAGCACCCAGGGACTAGGGGGTGGGCACTTC. Amino acids: CASTQGLGGGHF.